What follows is one T cell receptor beta chain and its context. The target of this receptor is not known. The input lacks base qualities; no much larger clone sits a single base away. TCR beta VDJ combination and CDR3 sequence profiling used genomic DNA as the template. TCR repertoire sequencing was run on an Illumina HiSeq 2000. As for the original processing: Repertoire assessment relied on Simpson's diversity index, CDR3 size and DJ length profiles, and TRBV/TRBJ rearrangement plots. Whichever DNA sequence was most abundant in the deep sequencing data was defined as the immunodominant clone. CDR3 amino acid sequences were screened for sharing across subjects and were compared with published repertoires and the VDJdb database. TCRdb trimmed public reads at Q25 via fastp, called clones via MiXCR and kept in-frame beta chains. Records with the same CDR3 protein are collapsed into one entry carrying the most frequent genes and DNA. TCRdb's processing, not the study's, gives the V and J calls here. Present in this sample are about 190,000 distinct CDR3 sequences, under 55% of which were seen just once. Clones ranked in the top ten supply 9.7% of the sample.

The data were taken from a study of CD8+CD57+ T cells in acquired aplastic anemia (dated by TCRdb to the late 2010s). Broadly, across the study: Extracted DNA from sorted CD4+ and CD8+ cells averaged approximately 3.4 ug, ranging from roughly 0.19 to 27.4 ug. CD8+CD57+ expansion was defined as frequency above the mean frequency observed in healthy subjects. Study-wide conclusions, independent of this receptor: Although under 35 CD8+ CDR3 sequences were shared by patients and controls, these sequences appeared highly expressed in patients and within the immunodominant clones of patients. Between patients and healthy controls, no significant difference in CD8+ Simpson's diversity was found (P=0.060).

Flow cytometry had shown CD8+CD57+ cell expansion in the patients selected for sequencing. Every patient had a diagnosis of severe acquired aplastic anemia based on International Study of Aplastic Anemia and Agranulocytosis and Camitta criteria. At the time blood was sampled, none of the patients had received any therapy. TCR repertoires of sorted CD4+ and CD8+ blood T cells from severe aplastic anemia patients and healthy subjects were deep-sequenced in the study. Patients were enrolled under clinicaltrials.gov protocols 00001620, 01623167, 00001397, 00071045, 00081523 and 00961064 in the USA. Ficoll-Paque density gradient centrifugation was used to isolate peripheral blood mononuclear cells. Before DNA extraction, CD4+ and CD8+ T cells were sorted with FACS or magnetic beads. The clonotype was recovered from a human donor with aplastic anemia. The source material was sorted CD4+, CD8+, or CD8+CD57+ T cells (not recorded which) from PBMCs.

The DNA sequence follows: TGTGCCAGCACCAACTACGGCGGCGGGAGGCACGAGCAGTACTTC. Translated, this is CASTNYGGGRHEQYF. The V and J segments used are TRBV7-7 and TRBJ2-7; 8 nucleotides in the junction match TRBD2. CDR1 SSHAT and CDR2 FNYEAQ were looked up in the germline V gene (reference sequence). From the cysteine through the phenylalanine, the CDR3 covers 15 amino acids. Only the CDR3 portion is preserved as DNA: 45 bases, with reading frame beginning at the first base. Trimming removed 7 bases from V and 5 bases from J; the gene matches leave 13 bases unexplained.